These T cell receptor beta chains were read from a single sample in a study of CD4 T cells in relation to SARS-CoV-2 and coronaviruses. Their antigens are not known. Sequencing used immunoSEQ multiplex PCR; TCRdb keeps in-frame clones, though not all of them. The table shows roughly 21,000 clones, with just under 80% occurring only once. The sample consisted of CD4+ T cells from PBMCs, cultured in vitro. The receptors here all came from a human donor in good health. Both conserved end residues are part of each CDR3. D genes are given only for firm matches. The listing skips clone size in some rows; elsewhere it reads once, few, many or a size class.

CDR3	DNA	V	D	J	size	length
CATSESGQMTQYF	TGTGCCACCAGTGAGTCGGGGCAGATGACCCAGTACTTC	TRBV24-1	NA	TRBJ2-5	few	13
CASSQSGRARKTQYF	TGTGCCAGCAGTCAAAGCGGGAGGGCCAGAAAGACCCAGTACTTC	TRBV27	TRBD2	TRBJ2-5	NA	15
CSVVSEKSSYEQYF	TGCAGCGTTGTTTCAGAGAAGAGCTCCTACGAGCAGTACTTC	TRBV29-1	NA	TRBJ2-7	NA	14
CASRSEVSEQFF	TGTGCAAGTCGCTCGGAGGTTAGTGAGCAGTTCTTC	TRBV12-2	NA	TRBJ2-1	NA	12
CAWSVGMGTEAFF	TGTGCCTGGAGTGTCGGAATGGGGACTGAAGCTTTCTTT	TRBV30	NA	TRBJ1-1	NA	13
CASSSRQFGEQYF	TGTGCCAGTAGTTCTAGACAGTTCGGCGAGCAGTACTTC	TRBV19	NA	TRBJ2-7	NA	13
CASSLWTGGVGYTF	TGTGCCAGCAGCTTATGGACAGGGGGAGTGGGCTACACCTTC	TRBV7-9	TRBD1	TRBJ1-2	NA	14
CASSLEGYGYTF	TGTGCCAGCAGCTTAGAGGGTTACGGCTACACCTTC	TRBV7-9	NA	TRBJ1-2	NA	12
CASREDNEQFF	TGCGCCAGCAGGGAGGACAATGAGCAGTTCTTC	TRBV5-1	NA	TRBJ2-1	NA	11
CASGALTDGRTMTDTQYF	TGTGCTAGTGGTGCGCTGACAGATGGAAGGACAATGACAGATACGCAGTATTTT	TRBV12-5	NA	TRBJ2-3	NA	18
CATSDTRTGDPTDTQYF	TGTGCCACCAGTGACACCCGGACAGGGGACCCCACAGATACGCAGTATTTT	TRBV24-1	TRBD1	TRBJ2-3	few	17
CAWKGARTDTQYF	TGTGCCTGGAAGGGAGCTCGCACAGATACGCAGTATTTT	TRBV30	NA	TRBJ2-3	NA	13
CAIMGVAEGEQFF	TGTGCCATCATGGGGGTAGCTGAGGGTGAGCAGTTCTTC	TRBV10-3	NA	TRBJ2-1	NA	13
CAWSVLDTSTDTQYF	TGTGCCTGGAGTGTACTAGACACTAGCACAGATACGCAGTATTTT	TRBV30	NA	TRBJ2-3	NA	15
CASSKGLDYEQYF	TGTGCCAGCAGCAAGGGACTGGACTACGAGCAGTACTTC	TRBV7-9	NA	TRBJ2-7	NA	13
CASTLLGNQFF	TGTGCCAGCACCCTACTCGGGAACCAGTTCTTC	TRBV6-5	NA	TRBJ2-1	NA	11
CASSYLGSSPYEQYF	TGTGCCAGCAGTTACTTAGGGAGCAGCCCCTACGAGCAGTACTTC	TRBV6-2/TRBV6-3	NA	TRBJ2-7	NA	15
CASSGLAGTSYNEQFF	TGTGCCAGCAGCGGACTAGCGGGAACTTCCTACAATGAGCAGTTCTTC	TRBV7-9	TRBD2	TRBJ2-1	NA	16
CASSIDRPINEQFF	TGTGCCAGTAGTATAGATCGACCCATCAATGAGCAGTTCTTC	TRBV19	NA	TRBJ2-1	NA	14
CSARVGEKLFF	TGCAGTGCCCGTGTTGGGGAAAAACTGTTTTTT	TRBV20-1	NA	TRBJ1-4	once	11
CASSQGVLAGSGEQYF	TGTGCCAGCAGCCAAGGCGTTCTAGCGGGATCTGGCGAGCAGTACTTC	TRBV3-1/TRBV3-2	TRBD2	TRBJ2-7	NA	16
CASSLSGLAGSHEQFF	TGCGCCAGCAGCCTAAGCGGACTAGCGGGATCCCATGAGCAGTTCTTC	TRBV5-1	TRBD2	TRBJ2-1	few	16
CASRTLGGRANEQFF	TGTGCCAGTAGAACTCTTGGTGGGAGGGCCAATGAGCAGTTCTTC	TRBV19	TRBD2	TRBJ2-1	once	15
CASRKLSYNEQFF	TGTGCCAGCAGAAAACTTTCCTACAATGAGCAGTTCTTC	TRBV11-2	NA	TRBJ2-1	NA	13
CASHLRDGEYEQYF	TGCGCCAGCCACCTCCGGGACGGGGAGTACGAGCAGTACTTC	TRBV5-1	NA	TRBJ2-7	NA	14
CASSEGRNNQPQHF	TGTGCCAGCAGTGAGGGGCGGAACAATCAGCCCCAGCATTTT	TRBV25-1	NA	TRBJ1-5	few	14
CASSPDSSNQPQHF	TGTGCCAGCAGTCCGGACAGTAGCAATCAGCCCCAGCATTTT	TRBV27	NA	TRBJ1-5	NA	14
CASSYHRDRVSRNTIYF	TGTGCCAGCAGTTACCATCGGGACAGGGTGTCTCGAAACACCATATATTTT	TRBV6-2/TRBV6-3	TRBD1	TRBJ1-3	NA	17
CASSEGTSVVQYF	TGTGCCAGCAGTGAGGGGACTAGCGTTGTGCAGTACTTC	TRBV6-1	TRBD2	TRBJ2-7	NA	13
CAISESRSHNEQFF	TGTGCCATCAGTGAGTCGAGATCTCACAATGAGCAGTTCTTC	TRBV10-3	NA	TRBJ2-1	once	14
CASSPYSSANTGELFF	TGTGCCAGCTCACCATACTCTAGCGCCAACACCGGGGAGCTGTTTTTT	TRBV18	NA	TRBJ2-2	NA	16
CASSRSGTNTGELFF	TGTGCCAGCAGTAGAAGCGGAACGAACACCGGGGAGCTGTTTTTT	TRBV6-4	NA	TRBJ2-2	NA	15
CASSLGPARTGYEQYF	TGTGCCAGCAGCTTAGGGCCGGCTAGAACTGGGTACGAGCAGTACTTC	TRBV7-2	NA	TRBJ2-7	NA	16
CASSSPSPYGYTF	TGTGCCAGTAGTTCCCCCTCGCCCTATGGCTACACCTTC	TRBV19	NA	TRBJ1-2	NA	13